This is a list of T cell receptor beta chains from one sample in a study of response to subunit inactivated influenza vaccine. TCRdb itself ran the RT-PCR reads through MiXCR, one entry per CDR3 protein. This sample has some 520,000 distinct CDR3 sequences, with 16% found just once. Sequences were derived from CD4+ T cells sorted from PBMCs, sampled about 24 months after vaccination. These receptors all come from a man between 45 and 75 years old who received an inactivated influenza vaccine. CDR3s include the opening cysteine and the closing phenylalanine or tryptophan. The D gene is left open where the match is weak. The size entry is marked missing in some rows and otherwise reads once, few, many or a size class.

V gene: TRBV20-1
J gene: TRBJ2-7
D gene: NA
clone size: few
CDR3 protein: CSASLSYEQYF
CDR3 DNA: TGCAGTGCTAGTTTATCCTACGAGCAGTACTTC

V gene: TRBV12-3/TRBV12-4
J gene: TRBJ2-5
D gene: NA
clone size: NA
CDR3 protein: CASRPTGYRETQYF
CDR3 DNA: TGTGCCAGCAGACCCACAGGGTACCGGGAGACCCAGTACTTC

V gene: TRBV10-3
J gene: TRBJ1-4
D gene: TRBD1
clone size: many
CDR3 protein: CAISAAGGGNEKLFF
CDR3 DNA: TGTGCCATCAGTGCCGCAGGGGGAGGAAATGAAAAACTGTTTTTT

V gene: TRBV29-1
J gene: TRBJ1-5
D gene: NA
clone size: few
CDR3 protein: CSVKGPGNQPQHF
CDR3 DNA: TGCAGCGTCAAGGGACCGGGCAATCAGCCCCAGCATTTT

V gene: TRBV18
J gene: TRBJ2-3
D gene: NA
clone size: many
CDR3 protein: CASSPPFHGSTDTQYF
CDR3 DNA: TGTGCCAGCTCACCACCGTTTCACGGGAGCACAGATACGCAGTATTTT

V gene: TRBV7-9
J gene: TRBJ2-4
D gene: NA
clone size: NA
CDR3 protein: CASSRDTSKNIQYF
CDR3 DNA: TGTGCCAGCAGCCGGGACACCTCCAAAAACATTCAGTACTTC

V gene: TRBV5-1
J gene: TRBJ1-1
D gene: NA
clone size: NA
CDR3 protein: CASSLAAANTEAFF
CDR3 DNA: TGCGCCAGCAGCTTGGCCGCGGCGAACACTGAAGCTTTCTTT

V gene: TRBV4-3
J gene: TRBJ1-4
D gene: NA
clone size: many
CDR3 protein: CASSGSIDEKLFF
CDR3 DNA: TGCGCCAGCAGCGGCTCCATTGATGAAAAACTGTTTTTT

V gene: TRBV6-1
J gene: TRBJ2-3
D gene: TRBD2
clone size: NA
CDR3 protein: CASSGTSGGYTQYF
CDR3 DNA: TGTGCCAGCAGCGGGACTAGCGGGGGTTATACGCAGTATTTT

V gene: TRBV6-1
J gene: TRBJ1-4
D gene: NA
clone size: few
CDR3 protein: CASRARGINEKLFF
CDR3 DNA: TGTGCCAGCAGAGCCCGGGGAATTAATGAAAAACTGTTTTTT

V gene: TRBV20-1
J gene: TRBJ2-1
D gene: NA
clone size: NA
CDR3 protein: CSAVTSTNEQFF
CDR3 DNA: TGCAGTGCGGTTACTAGTACCAATGAGCAGTTCTTC

V gene: TRBV24-1
J gene: TRBJ2-1
D gene: TRBD1
clone size: many
CDR3 protein: CATSGIQGNGYNEQFF
CDR3 DNA: TGTGCCACCAGTGGCATACAGGGGAACGGCTACAATGAGCAGTTCTTC

V gene: TRBV11-2
J gene: TRBJ2-7
D gene: NA
clone size: many
CDR3 protein: CASSREYEQYF
CDR3 DNA: TGTGCCAGCAGCCGCGAGTACGAGCAGTACTTC

V gene: TRBV5-1
J gene: TRBJ2-1
D gene: NA
clone size: many
CDR3 protein: CASSLEGNEQFF
CDR3 DNA: TGCGCCAGCAGCTTGGAAGGTAATGAGCAGTTCTTC

V gene: TRBV7-9
J gene: TRBJ2-7
D gene: NA
clone size: few
CDR3 protein: CASSPTPSYEQYF
CDR3 DNA: TGTGCCAGCAGCCCGACACCTTCCTACGAGCAGTACTTC

V gene: TRBV20-1
J gene: TRBJ2-3
D gene: NA
clone size: few
CDR3 protein: CSAHPQPSRDTQYF
CDR3 DNA: TGCAGTGCCCACCCTCAGCCAAGCCGCGATACGCAGTATTTT

V gene: TRBV3-1
J gene: TRBJ1-4
D gene: TRBD1
clone size: NA
CDR3 protein: CASSLRRTGEELFF
CDR3 DNA: TGTGCCAGCAGCCTTCGCAGGACAGGAGAGGAACTGTTTTTT

V gene: TRBV9
J gene: TRBJ2-3
D gene: TRBD2
clone size: few
CDR3 protein: CASSVALAGGALYF
CDR3 DNA: TGTGCCAGCAGCGTAGCGTTGGCGGGGGGCGCCTTGTATTTT

V gene: TRBV20-1
J gene: TRBJ2-3
D gene: NA
clone size: NA
CDR3 protein: CSAKERNTDTQYF
CDR3 DNA: TGCAGTGCTAAGGAGCGGAACACAGATACGCAGTATTTT

V gene: TRBV20-1
J gene: TRBJ1-6
D gene: TRBD1
clone size: many
CDR3 protein: CSARDGTVNSPLHF
CDR3 DNA: TGCAGTGCTAGGGACGGGACAGTCAATTCACCCCTCCACTTT

V gene: TRBV29-1
J gene: TRBJ1-2
D gene: NA
clone size: NA
CDR3 protein: CTLWTNYGYTF
CDR3 DNA: TGCACCCTATGGACTAACTATGGCTACACCTTC

V gene: TRBV27
J gene: TRBJ1-6
D gene: NA
clone size: NA
CDR3 protein: CASRSARTVKGSPLHF
CDR3 DNA: TGTGCCAGCAGGAGTGCCAGGACGGTGAAAGGTTCACCCCTCCACTTT

V gene: TRBV12-3/TRBV12-4
J gene: TRBJ2-6
D gene: TRBD1
clone size: NA
CDR3 protein: CASGPGGAGANVLTF
CDR3 DNA: TGTGCCAGCGGTCCAGGGGGCGCTGGGGCCAACGTCCTGACTTTC

V gene: TRBV20-1
J gene: TRBJ2-3
D gene: NA
clone size: few
CDR3 protein: CSASLPEKTRTDTQYF
CDR3 DNA: TGCAGTGCTAGCCTCCCCGAAAAGACCCGCACAGATACGCAGTATTTT

V gene: TRBV20-1
J gene: TRBJ2-5
D gene: TRBD2
clone size: few
CDR3 protein: CSARTSGSAVETQYF
CDR3 DNA: TGCAGTGCTAGAACTAGCGGGAGCGCGGTAGAGACCCAGTACTTC

V gene: TRBV5-1
J gene: TRBJ2-7
D gene: NA
clone size: many
CDR3 protein: CASTPGMPAHEQYF
CDR3 DNA: TGCGCCAGCACCCCGGGCATGCCGGCCCACGAGCAGTACTTC

V gene: TRBV5-6
J gene: TRBJ2-1
D gene: NA
clone size: NA
CDR3 protein: CASSWPGLAGGEQFF
CDR3 DNA: TGTGCCAGCAGCTGGCCTGGACTAGCAGGGGGGGAGCAGTTCTTC

V gene: TRBV7-2
J gene: TRBJ2-7
D gene: TRBD2
clone size: NA
CDR3 protein: CASSLGQRGNYEQYF
CDR3 DNA: TGTGCCAGCAGCTTGGGCCAGCGGGGGAACTACGAGCAGTACTTC

V gene: TRBV19
J gene: TRBJ2-7
D gene: TRBD2
clone size: few
CDR3 protein: CASSASSGDGDYEQYF
CDR3 DNA: TGTGCCAGTAGTGCATCTAGCGGGGACGGAGACTACGAGCAGTACTTC

V gene: TRBV5-1
J gene: TRBJ1-2
D gene: NA
clone size: few
CDR3 protein: CASRQAAANYGYTF
CDR3 DNA: TGCGCCAGCAGACAGGCGGCGGCGAACTATGGCTACACCTTC

V gene: TRBV28
J gene: TRBJ2-7
D gene: TRBD1
clone size: NA
CDR3 protein: CASRSGTGVSEQYF
CDR3 DNA: TGTGCCAGCAGGAGTGGGACAGGGGTTAGCGAGCAGTACTTC

V gene: TRBV6-2/TRBV6-3
J gene: TRBJ2-5
D gene: NA
clone size: NA
CDR3 protein: CASSPGTETQYF
CDR3 DNA: TGTGCCAGCAGCCCCGGAACCGAGACCCAGTACTTC

V gene: TRBV7-2
J gene: TRBJ1-2
D gene: TRBD1
clone size: few
CDR3 protein: CASSLAMAGGIYGYTF
CDR3 DNA: TGTGCCAGCAGCTTAGCTATGGCAGGGGGTATCTATGGCTACACCTTC

V gene: TRBV11-1
J gene: TRBJ2-5
D gene: NA
clone size: few
CDR3 protein: CASSRFIRIGQAQETQYF
CDR3 DNA: TGTGCCAGCAGCCGATTTATACGAATAGGACAAGCACAAGAGACCCAGTACTTC

V gene: TRBV10-3
J gene: TRBJ2-7
D gene: NA
clone size: few
CDR3 protein: CATGGGQVNQQYF
CDR3 DNA: TGTGCCACGGGGGGGGGACAGGTCAATCAGCAGTACTTC

V gene: TRBV5-1
J gene: TRBJ2-1
D gene: NA
clone size: NA
CDR3 protein: CASSLDSNSYNEQFF
CDR3 DNA: TGCGCCAGCAGCTTGGACAGCAACTCCTACAATGAGCAGTTCTTC

V gene: TRBV20-1
J gene: TRBJ2-7
D gene: NA
clone size: NA
CDR3 protein: CSARVTLSATYEQYF
CDR3 DNA: TGCAGTGCTAGAGTAACCCTTAGCGCCACCTACGAGCAGTACTTC

V gene: TRBV12-3/TRBV12-4
J gene: TRBJ2-2
D gene: NA
clone size: NA
CDR3 protein: CASRSSDGGELFF
CDR3 DNA: TGTGCCAGCCGCTCTAGCGACGGCGGGGAGCTGTTTTTT

V gene: TRBV6-2/TRBV6-3
J gene: TRBJ2-3
D gene: TRBD2
clone size: NA
CDR3 protein: CASTGLAGAGSDTQYF
CDR3 DNA: TGTGCCAGCACCGGACTAGCGGGAGCAGGATCAGATACGCAGTATTTT

V gene: TRBV20-1
J gene: TRBJ2-7
D gene: TRBD2
clone size: NA
CDR3 protein: CSARGTSGSSYEQYF
CDR3 DNA: TGCAGTGCTAGAGGCACTAGCGGAAGCTCCTACGAGCAGTACTTC

V gene: TRBV20-1
J gene: TRBJ1-5
D gene: TRBD1
clone size: many
CDR3 protein: CSARTGISNQPQHF
CDR3 DNA: TGCAGTGCAAGGACAGGGATTAGCAATCAGCCCCAGCATTTT